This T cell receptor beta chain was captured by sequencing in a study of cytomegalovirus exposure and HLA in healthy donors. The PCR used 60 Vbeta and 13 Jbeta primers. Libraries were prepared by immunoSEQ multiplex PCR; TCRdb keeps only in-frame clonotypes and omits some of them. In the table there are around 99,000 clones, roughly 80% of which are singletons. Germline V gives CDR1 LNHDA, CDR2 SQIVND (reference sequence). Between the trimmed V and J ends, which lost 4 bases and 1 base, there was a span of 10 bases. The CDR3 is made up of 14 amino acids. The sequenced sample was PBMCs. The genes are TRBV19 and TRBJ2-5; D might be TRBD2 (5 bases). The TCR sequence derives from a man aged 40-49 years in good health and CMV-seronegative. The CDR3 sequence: CASSTIASQETQYF. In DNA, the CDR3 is TGTGCCAGTAGTACAATAGCGTCCCAAGAGACCCAGTACTTC.